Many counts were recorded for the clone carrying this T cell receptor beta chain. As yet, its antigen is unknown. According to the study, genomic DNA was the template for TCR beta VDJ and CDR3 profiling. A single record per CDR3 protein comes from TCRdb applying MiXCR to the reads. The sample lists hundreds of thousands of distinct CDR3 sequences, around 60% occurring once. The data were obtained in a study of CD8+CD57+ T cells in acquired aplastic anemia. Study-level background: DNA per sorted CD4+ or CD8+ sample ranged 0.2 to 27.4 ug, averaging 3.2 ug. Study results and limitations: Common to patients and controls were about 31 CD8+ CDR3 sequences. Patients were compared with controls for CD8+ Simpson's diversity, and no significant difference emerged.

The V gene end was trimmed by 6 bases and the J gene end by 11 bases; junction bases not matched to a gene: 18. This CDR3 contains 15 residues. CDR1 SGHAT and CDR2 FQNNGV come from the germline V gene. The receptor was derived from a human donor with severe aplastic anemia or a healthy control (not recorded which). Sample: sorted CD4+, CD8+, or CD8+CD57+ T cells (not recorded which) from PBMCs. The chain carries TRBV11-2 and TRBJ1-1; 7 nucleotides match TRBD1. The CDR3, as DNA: TGTGCCAGCAGTGACCTCAGGGGGGAAAGGGTGGACGCTTTCTTT. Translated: CASSDLRGERVDAFF.